The 29 T cell receptor beta chains below come from one sample, sequenced in a study of T cell repertoires in cytomegalovirus infection. For these receptors, no antigen is known. Each CDR3 protein gets one entry after TCRdb re-called the reads with MiXCR. Of 54,000 or so distinct CDR3 sequences in the sample, roughly a third were seen once. Sequenced input: PBMCs, sequenced either directly or after in vitro stimulation (not recorded which). The source is a human donor in good health (CMV status not recorded). Some clones in this sample may be carry-over from other donors' samples.

The chain employs TRBV9 and TRBJ2-2, with TRBD2 matching 10 bases. Per the germline V gene, CDR1 is SGDLS and CDR2 is YYNGEE. With V trimmed by 3 bases and J by 1 base, 3 bases remained unmatched. The CDR3 consists of 16 residues. CDR3 nucleotide sequence: TGTGCCAGCAGCGCCGGACTAGCGGTGAACACCGGGGAGCTGTTTTTT. This sequence encodes CASSAGLAVNTGELFF.

The rearrangement joins TRBV12-3 or TRBV12-4 to TRBJ2-7; D is perhaps TRBD1 (6 bases). The V gene lost 8 bases and the J gene lost 6 bases, with 35 bases spanning the gap. The CDR3 contains 19 residues. CDR3 in amino acids: CASGLESGAYRGFLPEQYF. The DNA for the CDR3 is TGTGCCAGCGGCCTCGAATCAGGGGCCTATCGGGGATTTTTACCCGAGCAGTACTTC.

This chain uses TRBV28 with TRBJ2-7; D gene ambiguous. Germline V lookup: CDR1 MDHEN, CDR2 SYDVKM. V was shortened by 5 bases and J by 2 bases, with 13 bases between the two germline ends. This CDR3 contains 14 residues. CDR3 in amino acids: CASSPRRGPYEQYF. The CDR3 DNA reads as TGTGCCAGCAGTCCCAGGCGCGGACCCTACGAGCAGTACTTC. Full variable domain (missing parts from reference TRBV28 and TRBJ2-7): DVKVTQSSRYLVKRTGEKVFLECVQDMDHENMFWYRQDPGLGLRLIYFSYDVKMKEKGDIPEGYSVSREKKERFSLILESASTNQTSMYLCASSPRRGPYEQYFGPGTRLTVT.

This chain joins TRBV3-1 and TRBJ2-7, with D perhaps matching TRBD1 or TRBD2 (5 bases each). The germline gives CDR1 LGHDT, CDR2 YNNKEL (reference sequence). The CDR3 is 13 residues long. V was pared by 0 bases and J by 2 bases, with 5 bases between. The CDR3 DNA sequence: TGTGCCAGCAGCCAAGAGGGACCCTACGAGCAGTACTTC. Residues: CASSQEGPYEQYF.

The chain carries TRBV12-3 or TRBV12-4 and TRBJ2-5, with TRBD2 identical over 7 bases. The CDR3 runs to 13 residues. Unmatched junction bases numbered 3, after V lost 6 bases and J lost 2 bases. CDR3 residues: CASSSSGQETQYF. The CDR3 DNA reads TGTGCCAGCAGCTCTAGCGGACAAGAGACCCAGTACTTC.

This clonotype has just a few counts. This chain joins TRBV5-4 and TRBJ2-5; 7 positions match TRBD2. This CDR3 region has 16 residues. J was trimmed by 2 bases and V by 0 bases; bases with no gene match: 7. The germline V gene encodes CDR1 SGHNT and CDR2 YYREEE (reference sequence). CDR3 sequence (DNA): TGTGCCAGCAGCTTGGCCAGGGACTACAATCAAGAGACCCAGTACTTC. This codes for CASSLARDYNQETQYF.

This clonotype was counted many times. V usage is TRBV2 and J usage is TRBJ1-5, with D tentatively TRBD1 (5 bases). This CDR3 region has 18 residues. The germline V gene encodes CDR1 SNHLY and CDR2 FYNNEI. V shed 2 bases and J shed 2 bases, with 19 bases lying between them. The CDR3 bases are TGTGCCAGCAGTGAACACCTGGGACTACAATTAGGCAATCAGCCCCAGCATTTT. Amino acids: CASSEHLGLQLGNQPQHF.

The V and J genes are TRBV4-1 and TRBJ2-5; TRBD1 matches 7 bases. The CDR3 loop spans 14 amino acids. The germline CDR1 and CDR2 sequences are MGHRA and YSYEKL. Trimming at V came to 8 bases and at J to 7 bases, leaving 13 bases not matched to a gene. In DNA form, the CDR3 reads TGCGCCAGCGCTGACCTAGGGGGCGGGTGGACCCAGTACTTC. It codes for CASADLGGGWTQYF.

V usage is TRBV20-1 and J usage is TRBJ2-3, with 8 bases identical to TRBD2. With V trimmed by 3 bases and J by 2 bases, 19 bases remained unmatched. Germline V gene sequence: CDR1 DFQATT, CDR2 SNEGSKA (reference sequence). The CDR3 totals 19 residues. This chain's CDR3 is CSASRGSDGGRRVTDTQYF. The CDR3 bases are TGCAGTGCTAGTAGGGGTTCGGATGGCGGGAGGCGTGTCACAGATACGCAGTATTTT.

This clonotype appeared many times. The chain carries TRBV7-6 and TRBJ1-4; possibly TRBD1 for D (6 bases). V was clipped by 5 bases and J by 5 bases, with 15 bases between them. Germline CDR1 is SGHVS and CDR2 is FNYEAQ. This CDR3 has 15 amino acids. CDR3 region: CASSESGDQNEKLFF. The DNA for the CDR3 is TGTGCCAGCAGCGAATCAGGGGATCAAAATGAAAAACTGTTTTTT.

The genes are TRBV6-1 and TRBJ1-6; TRBD1 matches at 10 bases. The junction had 5 bases not matched to a gene; V was cut back by 6 bases and J by 9 bases. The CDR3 loop spans 14 amino acids. CDR1 and CDR2 (germline): MNHNS, SASEGT. This chain's CDR3 is CASRPGTGVSPLHF. CDR3 in DNA: TGTGCCAGCAGGCCCGGGACAGGGGTTTCACCCCTCCACTTT.

This clonotype was recorded at least ten times. The CDR3 DNA follows: TGTGCCAGCAGCTTAGATTGGTTGGGATACGAGCAGTACTTC. Amino acids: CASSLDWLGYEQYF. The chain couples TRBV7-2 to TRBJ2-7; unclear D gene. Deletions cut 1 base from V and 4 bases from J, with 11 bases between. The CDR3 runs to 14 residues. Germline V gene sequence: CDR1 SGHTA, CDR2 FQGNSA.

This clonotype was found many times. This chain uses TRBV10-3 with TRBJ1-1, with D perhaps matching TRBD1 (6 bases). The CDR3 consists of 17 residues. From germline, CDR1 is ENHRY and CDR2 SYGVKD. V shed 0 bases and J shed 1 base, with 15 bases lying between them. The CDR3 DNA is TGTGCCATCAGTGAGTCGACGAGGGGGTTGAAGAACACTGAAGCTTTCTTT. Translating gives CAISESTRGLKNTEAFF.

The V call is TRBV20-1, the J call TRBJ2-7; TRBD1 matches at 11 bases. Germline CDR1 reads DFQATT; CDR2 reads SNEGSKA (reference sequence). This CDR3 has 13 residues. CDR3 loop: CSSERDRGNQQYF. The CDR3 DNA is TGCAGCTCCGAACGGGACAGGGGGAATCAGCAGTACTTC.

The V gene is TRBV12-3 or TRBV12-4, the J gene TRBJ1-6; D might be TRBD1 (5 bases). Trimming removed 3 bases at V and 10 bases at J, with 13 bases between. The CDR3 covers 14 residues. CDR3 sequence: CASSFGIGGSPLHF. DNA for the CDR3: TGTGCCAGCAGTTTCGGGATCGGGGGATCACCCCTCCACTTT.

V and J are TRBV19 and TRBJ1-4; D ambiguous. V lost 2 bases and J lost 8, with 18 bases in between. Germline CDR1 LNHDA, CDR2 SQIVND (reference sequence). The CDR3 is made up of 16 amino acids. CDR3 sequence: CASSISDATTREKLFF. The CDR3 nucleotides are TGTGCCAGTAGTATATCGGACGCCACGACTCGGGAAAAACTGTTTTTT.

This sequence joins TRBV7-9 and TRBJ2-3, with 8 bases lining up with TRBD2. The germline gives CDR1 SEHNR, CDR2 FQNEAQ (reference sequence). This CDR3 comprises 15 residues. V lost 4 bases to trimming and J lost 8 bases; unmatched junction nucleotides: 11. The CDR3, as DNA: TGTGCCAGCAGCTCAGTGGGACTAGTAGGGCGTACGCAGTATTTT. It translates to CASSSVGLVGRTQYF.

The V call is TRBV12-5, the J call TRBJ2-6, with D perhaps TRBD2 (6 bases). The CDR3 spans 16 residues. The V end lost 6 bases, the J end lost 2 bases, and 14 bases lay between the germline ends. Germline-derived CDR1 and CDR2 are LGHNT and FRNRAP. The CDR3 sequence is CASGPGGSAGANVLTF. The CDR3 DNA sequence: TGTGCTAGTGGCCCCGGGGGAAGCGCTGGGGCCAACGTCCTGACTTTC.

The rearrangement joins TRBV19 to TRBJ1-2, with D perhaps TRBD1 (5 bases). CDR1 is LNHDA and CDR2 is SQIVND in the germline V gene (reference sequence). The V gene lost 2 bases and the J gene lost 4 bases, with 8 bases spanning the gap. The CDR3 consists of 13 residues. The CDR3 nucleotides read TGTGCCAGTAGTATATCTACAGGCTATGGCTACACCTTC. This translates into CASSISTGYGYTF.

This clonotype was observed a handful of times. In DNA, the CDR3 is TGCGCCAGCAGTCAACTCGCCGGGACTAGCGGATGCACAGATACGCAGTATTTT. Its translation: CASSQLAGTSGCTDTQYF. This sequence joins TRBV23-1 and TRBJ2-3; 11 bases fit TRBD2. TRBV23-1 has ORF status, its function being uncertain. V lost 2 bases to trimming and J lost 1 base; unmatched junction nucleotides: 8. CDR3 length: 18 residues.

The chain links TRBV2 to TRBJ1-6; maybe TRBD1 (5 bases). Deletions cut 11 bases from V and 6 bases from J, with 14 bases between. This CDR3 comprises 13 residues. Germline CDR1 is SNHLY and CDR2 is FYNNEI. The CDR3 region has the DNA TGTGCCGCGGCCAGGGACGTTAATTCACCCCTCCACTTT. Protein: CAAARDVNSPLHF.

This clonotype was recorded at least ten times. The V gene is TRBV27, the J gene TRBJ2-1; 10 bases agree with TRBD2. CDR1 and CDR2 (germline): MNHEY, SMNVEV (reference sequence). This CDR3 region has 16 residues. V gave up 6 bases and J gave up 4 bases; unmatched junction bases: 9. As DNA, the CDR3 is TGTGCCAGCAGCCCCGGGAGACTAGCGGGTTACAATGAGCAGTTCTTC. Residues: CASSPGRLAGYNEQFF.

CDR3 DNA sequence: TGTGCCAGCAGCTTATATCCAGGCCTACAAGAGACCCAGTACTTC. This gives the protein CASSLYPGLQETQYF. The V gene is TRBV11-2, the J gene TRBJ2-5; D gene uncertain. The CDR3 covers 15 residues. In germline, CDR1 is SGHAT, CDR2 FQNNGV. V dropped 2 bases and J dropped 2 bases, with 12 bases sitting between them. The whole variable domain, remainder taken from reference TRBV11-2 and TRBJ2-5, is EAGVAQSPRYKIIEKRQSVAFWCNPISGHATLYWYQQILGQGPKLLIQFQNNGVVDDSQLPKDRFSAERLKGVDSTLKIQPAKLEDSAVYLCASSLYPGLQETQYFGPGTRLLVL.

This clonotype was seen a handful of times. The genes are TRBV27 and TRBJ2-1; 7 bases map to TRBD2. V was pared by 2 bases and J by 9 bases, with 4 bases of the junction left unmatched. The CDR3 loop spans 13 amino acids. CDR1 is MNHEY and CDR2 is SMNVEV in the germline V gene (reference sequence). This CDR3 is CASSLRTRSEQFF. The CDR3 DNA is TGTGCCAGCAGTTTACGGACTAGATCTGAGCAGTTCTTC.

The chain uses TRBV6-5 and TRBJ2-5; D could derive from TRBD1 or TRBD2 (7 bases each). Germline lookup yields CDR1 MNHEY and CDR2 SVGAGI. This CDR3 spans 12 amino acids. V gave up 6 bases and J gave up 7 bases, with 12 bases separating them. This CDR3 reads CASSLRGGTQYF. Here the CDR3 DNA reads TGTGCCAGCAGCCTCAGGGGGGGGACCCAGTACTTC.

This clonotype was observed a single time. The chain carries TRBV20-1 and TRBJ2-1; 9 nucleotides align to TRBD2. The CDR3 totals 14 residues. V lost 3 bases, J lost 9 bases, and 9 bases stayed unmatched. Per the germline V gene, CDR1 is DFQATT and CDR2 is SNEGSKA (reference sequence). CDR3 sequence (DNA): TGCAGTGCTAGTGGGACTAGCATTTTCTTTGAGCAGTTCTTC. It yields the protein CSASGTSIFFEQFF.

This chain links TRBV7-2 with TRBJ2-7, with 11 bases aligning to TRBD2. The germline V gene has CDR1 SGHTA and CDR2 FQGNSA. The CDR3 contains 15 residues. Trimming took 5 bases from V and 3 from J; bases not matched to a gene: 6. The CDR3 sequence is CASSPSGRRGYEQYF. As DNA, the CDR3 is TGTGCCAGCAGCCCTAGCGGGAGGAGGGGCTACGAGCAGTACTTC.

This clonotype was seen a handful of times. The V call is TRBV6-5, the J call TRBJ1-5; D possibly corresponds to TRBD1 (5 bases). V was clipped by 6 bases and J by 7 bases, with 13 bases between them. CDR1 is MNHEY and CDR2 is SVGAGI in the germline V gene. There are 13 residues in the CDR3. Here the CDR3 reads CASRSSDRQPQHF. CDR3 DNA: TGTGCCAGCAGATCCTCAGACAGACAGCCCCAGCATTTT.

Here the CDR3 reads CASSSGGSGANVLTF. The CDR3 DNA sequence: TGTGCCAGCAGTTCAGGAGGCTCTGGGGCCAACGTCCTGACTTTC. The rearrangement uses TRBV6-2 or TRBV6-3 and TRBJ2-6, with a possible D match to TRBD2 (5 bases). The CDR3 extends over 15 amino acids. Per the germline V gene, CDR1 is MNHEY and CDR2 is SVGEGT. V gave up 4 bases and J gave up 0 bases, with 7 bases separating them.